Listed below are T cell receptor beta chains from one sample, sequenced in a study of blood T cell repertoires in COVID-19. Clones were sequenced by immunoSEQ multiplex PCR, and TCRdb holds only the in-frame ones, with some missing. The table lists about 210,000 clones, 81% of them singletons, with around 10% in the top ten. Specimen: PBMCs or T cells enriched from blood (not recorded which). The receptor source for this set is a woman between 50 and 59 years old with acute COVID-19. CDR3s include the opening cysteine and the closing phenylalanine or tryptophan. D genes are given only for firm matches. Size tells how often a clone was seen (once, few, many) or the class of an expanded clone, and some rows leave it out.

cdr3_aa | cdr3_nt | j_call | v_call | clone_size | cdr3_length | d_call
CASSSGSTDTQYF | TGTGCCAGCAGCTCGGGGAGCACAGATACGCAGTATTTT | TRBJ2-3 | TRBV11-3 | - | 13 | -
CASGPGQGAGTETQYF | TGTGCTAGTGGACCAGGACAGGGGGCGGGTACCGAGACCCAGTACTTC | TRBJ2-5 | TRBV12-5 | - | 16 | TRBD1
CASSSTGKYGNTIYF | TGTGCCAGCAGTTCAACAGGGAAATACGGAAACACCATATATTTT | TRBJ1-3 | TRBV6-2/TRBV6-3 | - | 15 | -
CASSKSSGQGTDTQYF | TGTGCCAGCAGCAAATCCTCGGGACAGGGCACAGATACGCAGTATTTT | TRBJ2-3 | TRBV7-2 | - | 16 | TRBD1
CASSLSDLQGTLRTGELFF | TGTGCCAGCAGCTTATCGGACCTACAGGGGACCCTCCGGACCGGGGAGCTGTTTTTT | TRBJ2-2 | TRBV7-9 | few | 19 | TRBD1
CASRGQANTEAFF | TGTGCCAGTAGGGGACAGGCGAACACTGAAGCTTTCTTT | TRBJ1-1 | TRBV19 | - | 13 | TRBD1
CASRDFDSGSYEQYF | TGTGCCAGCAGGGATTTTGATAGCGGGAGCTACGAGCAGTACTTC | TRBJ2-7 | TRBV2 | many | 15 | TRBD2
CASSLVLQGANTEAFF | TGTGCCAGCTCATTAGTGCTACAGGGGGCGAACACTGAAGCTTTCTTT | TRBJ1-1 | TRBV18 | once | 16 | TRBD1
CASSKVPGRDSNQPQHF | TGTGCCAGCAGCAAAGTGCCGGGGAGGGATAGCAATCAGCCCCAGCATTTT | TRBJ1-5 | TRBV21-1 | once | 17 | -
CASRDDRIYSNQPQHF | TGTGCCAGTAGGGACGACAGAATTTATAGCAATCAGCCCCAGCATTTT | TRBJ1-5 | TRBV19 | - | 16 | -
CASSYSGVNTEAFF | TGTGCCAGCAGTTACTCAGGGGTGAACACTGAAGCTTTCTTT | TRBJ1-1 | TRBV6-6 | - | 14 | -
CASSFGPDTQYF | TGTGCCAGCAGTTTCGGTCCAGATACGCAGTATTTT | TRBJ2-3 | TRBV27 | - | 12 | -
CSVEGTDNTEAFF | TGCAGCGTTGAGGGGACAGACAACACTGAAGCTTTCTTT | TRBJ1-1 | TRBV29-1 | - | 13 | TRBD1
CASSVGAELTDTQYF | TGTGCCAGCAGCGTAGGAGCGGAACTCACAGATACGCAGTATTTT | TRBJ2-3 | TRBV9 | - | 15 | -
CASSSGTGKSYEQYF | TGTGCCAGTAGTAGCGGGACAGGGAAGTCCTACGAGCAGTACTTC | TRBJ2-7 | TRBV19 | - | 15 | TRBD1
CASSQGQGIFRTDTQYF | TGTGCCAGCAGTCAGGGACAGGGAATATTCCGCACAGATACGCAGTATTTT | TRBJ2-3 | TRBV25-1 | - | 17 | TRBD1
CASSKGGTGFHEQYF | TGTGCCAGCAGCAAGGGGGGGACAGGGTTCCACGAGCAGTACTTC | TRBJ2-7 | TRBV9 | - | 15 | TRBD1
CASSQISLGQGSAFF | TGTGCCAGCAGCCAAATCTCTTTGGGACAGGGGTCAGCTTTCTTT | TRBJ1-1 | TRBV14 | - | 15 | TRBD1
CASSPGQENTEAFF | TGTGCCAGCAGCCCCGGACAGGAGAACACTGAAGCTTTCTTT | TRBJ1-1 | TRBV7-9 | - | 14 | TRBD1
CASSGQGNGELFF | TGTGCCAGCAGCGGACAGGGGAACGGGGAGCTGTTTTTT | TRBJ2-2 | TRBV2 | - | 13 | TRBD1
CASSLAPGGGAFQETQYF | TGTGCCAGCAGCTTAGCGCCGGGCGGGGGGGCTTTCCAAGAGACCCAGTACTTC | TRBJ2-5 | TRBV7-2 | - | 18 | TRBD2
CASSLTSYGYTF | TGTGCCAGCAGCTTAACGAGCTATGGCTACACCTTC | TRBJ1-2 | TRBV7-2 | - | 12 | -
CASRQGLEQYF | TGCGCCAGCAGGCAGGGACTCGAGCAGTACTTC | TRBJ2-7 | TRBV4-1 | - | 11 | -
CSVLESYNSPLHF | TGCAGCGTTCTCGAGTCCTATAATTCACCCCTCCACTTT | TRBJ1-6 | TRBV29-1 | few | 13 | -
CATSGPGGPNEQFF | TGTGCCACCAGTGGACCGGGGGGCCCCAATGAGCAGTTCTTC | TRBJ2-1 | TRBV24-1 | - | 14 | -
CASSAGVTGNTIYF | TGTGCCAGCAGCGCGGGCGTTACTGGAAACACCATATATTTT | TRBJ1-3 | TRBV3-1/TRBV3-2 | - | 14 | -
CASSLLRLAGTYEQYF | TGTGCCAGCAGCTTACTCCGACTAGCGGGAACGTACGAGCAGTACTTC | TRBJ2-7 | TRBV7-2 | - | 16 | TRBD2
CASSLTGTGNNEQFF | TGTGCCAGCAGCCTCACCGGGACAGGGAACAATGAGCAGTTCTTC | TRBJ2-1 | TRBV7-9 | - | 15 | TRBD1
CASSQDPGGEQYF | TGTGCCAGCAGCCAAGATCCAGGAGGAGAGCAGTACTTC | TRBJ2-7 | TRBV3-1/TRBV3-2 | - | 13 | -
CASSLVSGSYTQYF | TGTGCCAGTAGTTTGGTTAGCGGAAGTTATACGCAGTATTTT | TRBJ2-3 | TRBV19 | - | 14 | -
CASSPRGQGADYEQYF | TGTGCCAGCTCACCACGAGGACAGGGGGCCGACTACGAGCAGTACTTC | TRBJ2-7 | TRBV18 | - | 16 | TRBD1
CASSLDSGSSYEQYF | TGTGCCAGCAGTCTCGATAGCGGGAGTTCCTACGAGCAGTACTTC | TRBJ2-7 | TRBV6-4 | - | 15 | TRBD2
CASSSGIWGLASGTYEQYF | TGTGCCAGCAGTTCAGGGATTTGGGGACTAGCTTCGGGAACCTACGAGCAGTACTTC | TRBJ2-7 | TRBV28 | - | 19 | TRBD2
CASSIEATQSYEQYF | TGTGCCAGTAGTATAGAGGCAACCCAATCCTACGAGCAGTACTTC | TRBJ2-7 | TRBV19 | - | 15 | -
CASSPIQGQETQYF | TGTGCCAGCAGCCCCATTCAGGGACAAGAGACCCAGTACTTC | TRBJ2-5 | TRBV3-1/TRBV3-2 | - | 14 | -
CASSQDRGSGETQYF | TGCGCCAGCAGCCAAGATAGGGGTTCAGGAGAGACCCAGTACTTC | TRBJ2-5 | TRBV4-3 | - | 15 | -
CASSLSSGLNTGELFF | TGTGCCAGCAGCTTATCTAGCGGACTAAACACCGGGGAGCTGTTTTTT | TRBJ2-2 | TRBV11-2 | - | 16 | TRBD2
CASSELGGTTNEKLFF | TGTGCCAGCTCTGAACTAGGGGGTACAACTAATGAAAAACTGTTTTTT | TRBJ1-4 | TRBV18 | - | 16 | -
CASRQDTLKPNTGELFF | TGTGCCAGTCGCCAGGACACCCTGAAACCGAACACCGGGGAGCTGTTTTTT | TRBJ2-2 | TRBV19 | - | 17 | -
CASSLGGQRTEAFF | TGCGCCAGCAGCTTGGGTGGGCAGCGGACTGAAGCTTTCTTT | TRBJ1-1 | TRBV5-1 | - | 14 | -
CASSPNCVRGEGNQPQHF | TGTGCCAGCAGCCCGAATTGTGTGCGGGGAGAGGGCAATCAGCCCCAGCATTTT | TRBJ1-5 | TRBV6-7 | - | 18 | -
CASSRSGQPNTEAFF | TGTGCCAGCAGCCGAAGTGGGCAGCCGAACACTGAAGCTTTCTTT | TRBJ1-1 | TRBV3-1/TRBV3-2 | - | 15 | -
CASSPGSNYEQYF | TGTGCCAGCTCACCGGGCAGCAATTACGAGCAGTACTTC | TRBJ2-7 | TRBV18 | few | 13 | -
CASSFTSGGRQETQYF | TGTGCCAGCAGTTTTACTAGCGGGGGCCGTCAAGAGACCCAGTACTTC | TRBJ2-5 | TRBV6-5 | - | 16 | TRBD2
CASSPDSSYNSPLHF | TGTGCCAGCAGCCCGGACAGCTCCTATAATTCACCCCTCCACTTT | TRBJ1-6 | TRBV7-2 | - | 15 | -
CASIPGGPGNTIYF | TGTGCCAGCATCCCGGGGGGGCCCGGAAACACCATATATTTT | TRBJ1-3 | TRBV28 | - | 14 | -
CASSQQGYVLNTEAFF | TGCGCCAGCAGCCAACAGGGTTATGTTTTGAACACTGAAGCTTTCTTT | TRBJ1-1 | TRBV4-3 | - | 16 | -
CASSDWGVGTDTQYF | TGCGCCAGCAGTGACTGGGGGGTTGGCACAGATACGCAGTATTTT | TRBJ2-3 | TRBV10-1 | - | 15 | -
CASSYQPRLAGGSTDTQYF | TGTGCCAGCAGCTACCAACCCCGGCTAGCGGGAGGAAGCACAGATACGCAGTATTTT | TRBJ2-3 | TRBV7-3 | - | 19 | TRBD2
CARTRSLGTSGSCEQYF | TGTGCTAGGACCCGAAGCTTAGGGACTAGCGGGAGTTGCGAGCAGTACTTC | TRBJ2-7 | TRBV12-5 | few | 17 | TRBD2
CASSFGQQETQYF | TGTGCCAGCAGTTTCGGACAGCAAGAGACCCAGTACTTC | TRBJ2-5 | TRBV28 | - | 13 | -
CASSFRDFGELFF | TGTGCCAGCAGTTTTAGGGACTTCGGGGAGCTGTTTTTT | TRBJ2-2 | TRBV12-3/TRBV12-4 | few | 13 | -
CASSRGQGGGYTF | TGCGCCAGCAGCCGCGGACAGGGTGGTGGCTACACCTTC | TRBJ1-2 | TRBV5-1 | - | 13 | TRBD1